This T cell receptor beta chain was recorded in a study of identical twins. MiXCR, applied by TCRdb to the 5' RACE reads, yields one record per CDR3 protein. The profile shows 500,000 to 550,000 distinct CDR3 sequences, less than 25% of them singletons. With respect to this clonotype: The antigen remains undetermined.

The CDR3 totals 15 residues. Per germline, CDR1 SGDLS and CDR2 YYNGEE. The junction had 6 bases not matched to a gene; V was cut back by 5 bases and J by 5 bases. General study points: Invariant MAIT and iNKT cells may have partly biased zero-insertion analyses.

The same data also contributed to another study, on T cells expressing NK-cell markers.

The source is a woman between 18 and 29 years old in good health. This chain joins TRBV9 and TRBJ2-1; 11 bases fit TRBD2. The sample taken for sequencing was CD4+ T cells sorted from blood. CDR3 sequence reads: CASRASGGTHNEQFF. The CDR3 DNA follows: TGTGCCAGCAGGGCTAGCGGGGGGACCCACAATGAGCAGTTCTTC.